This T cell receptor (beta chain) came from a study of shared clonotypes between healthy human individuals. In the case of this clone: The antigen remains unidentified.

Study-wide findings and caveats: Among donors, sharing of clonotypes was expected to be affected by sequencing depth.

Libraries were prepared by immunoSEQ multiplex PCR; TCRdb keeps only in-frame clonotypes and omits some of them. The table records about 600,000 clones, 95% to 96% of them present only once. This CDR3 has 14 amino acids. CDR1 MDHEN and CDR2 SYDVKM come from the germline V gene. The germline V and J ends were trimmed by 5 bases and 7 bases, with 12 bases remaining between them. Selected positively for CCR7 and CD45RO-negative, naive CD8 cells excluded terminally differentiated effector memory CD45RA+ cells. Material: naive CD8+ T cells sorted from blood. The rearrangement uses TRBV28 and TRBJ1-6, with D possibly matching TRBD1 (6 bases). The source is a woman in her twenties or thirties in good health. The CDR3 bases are TGTGCCAGCAGTCGAGGGCAGGGGAATTCACCCCTCCACTTT. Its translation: CASSRGQGNSPLHF.